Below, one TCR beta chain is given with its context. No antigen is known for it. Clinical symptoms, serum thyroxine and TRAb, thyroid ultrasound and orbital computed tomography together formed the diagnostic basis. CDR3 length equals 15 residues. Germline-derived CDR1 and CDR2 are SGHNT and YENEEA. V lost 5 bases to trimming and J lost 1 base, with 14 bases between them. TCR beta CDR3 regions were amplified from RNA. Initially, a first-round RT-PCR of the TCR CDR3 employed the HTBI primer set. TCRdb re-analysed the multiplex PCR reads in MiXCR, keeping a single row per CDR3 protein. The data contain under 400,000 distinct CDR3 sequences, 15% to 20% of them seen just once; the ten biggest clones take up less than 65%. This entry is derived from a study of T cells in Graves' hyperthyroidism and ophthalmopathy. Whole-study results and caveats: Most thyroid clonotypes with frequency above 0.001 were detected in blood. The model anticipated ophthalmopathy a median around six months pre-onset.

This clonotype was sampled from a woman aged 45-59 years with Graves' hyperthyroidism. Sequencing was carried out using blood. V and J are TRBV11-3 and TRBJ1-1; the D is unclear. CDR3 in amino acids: CASSQAIGGNTEAFF. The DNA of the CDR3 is TGTGCCAGCAGCCAAGCTATCGGAGGGAACACTGAAGCTTTCTTT.